The clone carrying this T cell receptor beta chain has only one observation. The antigen remains unidentified. Constant-segment-primed 5'RACE gave TCR alpha and TCR beta cDNA libraries with sample barcodes and UMIs. TCRdb re-derived calls from the 5' RACE reads in MiXCR, one entry per CDR3 protein. The top ten clones hold about an eighth of a sample with 400,000 or so distinct CDR3 sequences, roughly 21% of them seen once. These data are taken from a study of T-cell memory formation after mild COVID-19. Study outcomes and limitations: Contracting CD8+ clones were enriched in EMRA, CD4+ mainly in CM and EM. Detection of some responders pre-infection suggested pre-existing cross-reactive memory T cells participated. Whereas later expanders leaned CD4+, clones contracting day 15 to 85 showed a balanced CD4/CD8 makeup.

V was pared by 5 bases and J by 1 base, with 12 bases between. The CDR3 has 14 residues. CDR1 is MNHEY and CDR2 is SVGAGI in the germline V gene. Material for sequencing was PBMCs or a T cell subset sorted from them (not recorded which). The sequence was collected from an adult woman who had mild COVID-19 (a few samples of this study predate the infection). Cell type and time point are not known. This chain uses TRBV6-5 with TRBJ2-7, with a tentative D call TRBD1 (6 bases). This CDR3 reads CASSRTVGSYEQYF. Written as DNA, the CDR3 is TGTGCCAGCAGTCGGACAGTTGGTTCCTACGAGCAGTACTTC.